The 14 T cell receptor beta chains below all came from one sample that was sequenced in a study of technical replicates of blood from a few donors. Using immunoSEQ multiplex PCR, the repertoire was profiled, and TCRdb retains in-frame clones only, with some absent. The data contain 55,000 to 80,000 clones, over 85% of them seen just once; the ten biggest clones take up around 4.9%. Sequences were obtained from PBMCs. These receptors all stem from a human donor in good health. Some clones in this sample may be carry-over from other donors' samples.

The gene calls are TRBV6-1 and TRBJ2-1; TRBD2 aligns across 11 bases. This CDR3 is built from 15 residues. Germline trimming cut 6 bases from V and 15 bases from J; bases unmatched to any gene: 16. Germline V gene data show CDR1 as MNHNS and CDR2 as SASEGT. The chain's CDR3 is CASSEPTSGGPYRFF. The CDR3 DNA sequence: TGTGCCAGCAGCGAACCTACTAGCGGGGGCCCTTATCGGTTCTTC.

This chain uses TRBV7-8 with TRBJ2-5; D is undetermined. V was cut by 2 bases and J by 5 bases, with 9 bases left in between. The CDR3 length is 13 residues. Germline CDR1 SGHVS, CDR2 FQNEAQ. As DNA, the CDR3 is TGTGCCAGCAGCTTACTCTTCGGGGAGACCCAGTACTTC. It encodes CASSLLFGETQYF. Complete variable domain (other parts from reference TRBV7-8 and TRBJ2-5): GAGVSQSPRYKVAKRGQDVALRCDPISGHVSLFWYQQALGQGPEFLTYFQNEAQLDKSGLPSDRFFAERPEGSVSTLKIQRTQQEDSAVYLCASSLLFGETQYFGPGTRLLVL.

The chain recombines TRBV6-6 with TRBJ1-1; possibly TRBD1 for D (5 bases). The germline CDR1 and CDR2 sequences are MNHNY and SVGAGI (reference sequence). Trimming removed 10 bases from V and 3 bases from J, with 18 bases in between. The CDR3 has 14 residues. CDR3 coding DNA: TGTGCCACCACGACACGCAGGGAGGACACTGAAGCTTTCTTT. Translating it yields CATTTRREDTEAFF.

The chain's CDR3 is CASSFGEGGYEQYF. CDR3 bases: TGCGCCAGCAGCTTTGGGGAAGGGGGCTACGAGCAGTACTTC. The chain carries TRBV5-1 and TRBJ2-7; weak D call: TRBD1 (6 bases). The CDR3 runs to 14 residues. Per the germline V gene, CDR1 is SGHRS and CDR2 is YFSETQ. The V end lost 2 bases, the J end lost 3 bases, and 12 bases lay between the germline ends. Looking up the rest from reference TRBV5-1 and TRBJ2-7 gives the full variable domain: KAGVTQTPRYLIKTRGQQVTLSCSPISGHRSVSWYQQTPGQGLQFLFEYFSETQRNKGNFPGRFSGRQFSNSRSEMNVSTLELGDSALYLCASSFGEGGYEQYFGPGTRLTVT.

The chain employs TRBV7-8 and TRBJ2-7; 14 bases line up with TRBD2. V dropped 5 bases and J dropped 3; count of bases not matched to a gene: 6. The CDR3 runs to 16 residues. Germline V gene data show CDR1 as SGHVS and CDR2 as FQNEAQ. CDR3 nucleotide sequence: TGTGCCAGCAGCCAAGGGACTAGCGGGGGAAGCTACGAGCAGTACTTC. This translates into CASSQGTSGGSYEQYF.

The V gene is TRBV23-1, the J gene TRBJ1-5; D unclear. TRBV23-1 carries the ORF label, with uncertain function. V lost 0 bases and J lost 4, with 7 bases in between. The CDR3 runs to 14 residues. Written as DNA, the CDR3 is TGCGCCAGCAGTCAATCGAACAATAATCAGCCCCAGCATTTT. Protein product: CASSQSNNNQPQHF.

The rearrangement links TRBV6-6 to TRBJ2-7; no definite D call. Germline V gene lookup returns CDR1 MNHNY and CDR2 SVGAGI (reference sequence). This CDR3 comprises 15 residues. V lost 6 bases to trimming and J lost 6 bases, with 21 bases between them. The CDR3 spells CASRTSGFLVLEQYF. DNA for the CDR3: TGTGCCAGCAGGACTTCCGGATTTTTAGTACTCGAGCAGTACTTC.

This chain uses TRBV10-2 with TRBJ2-1; 9 positions agree with TRBD2. Germline CDR1 is WSHSY and CDR2 is SAAADI. J gave up 8 bases and V 8 bases, and 16 bases lay outside the gene matches. The CDR3 has 16 amino acids. The CDR3 nucleotides read TGCGCCAGCGTCGGCGGGAGGGCCTTGTTCGGCGATGAGCAGTTCTTC. It is translated as CASVGGRALFGDEQFF.

The genes are TRBV2 and TRBJ2-2, with 8 bases lining up with TRBD1. CDR3 length: 15 residues. CDR1 is SNHLY, CDR2 FYNNEI, per germline. The V and J ends lost 6 bases and 2 bases, in that order; junction bases with no gene match: 5. CDR3 region: CASRETGANTGELFF. The DNA of the CDR3 is TGTGCCAGCAGGGAGACAGGGGCCAACACCGGGGAGCTGTTTTTT.

The V and J genes are TRBV15 and TRBJ1-2; 8 bases map to TRBD1. Germline V gene sequence: CDR1 LNHNV, CDR2 YYDKDF (reference sequence). This CDR3 has 13 amino acids. Unmatched junction bases numbered 4, after V lost 3 bases and J lost 7 bases. The CDR3 coding sequence is TGTGCCACCAGCAGGCAGGGGGCGAGTGGCTACACCTTC. This gives the protein CATSRQGASGYTF.

The J gene is TRBJ2-2, the V gene TRBV7-6, with a possible D match to TRBD2 (5 bases). The V gene lost 6 bases and the J gene lost 6 bases, with 8 bases spanning the gap. The CDR3 sequence is 12 residues long. Germline CDR1 reads SGHVS; CDR2 reads FNYEAQ. This CDR3 is CASRTGSGELFF. CDR3 nucleotide sequence: TGTGCCAGCAGGACGGGGTCCGGGGAGCTGTTTTTT. The variable domain in full, completed from reference TRBV7-6 and TRBJ2-2, reads GAGVSQSPRYKVTKRGQDVALRCDPISGHVSLYWYRQALGQGPEFLTYFNYEAQQDKSGLPNDRFSAERPEGSISTLTIQRTEQRDSAMYRCASRTGSGELFFGEGSRLTVL.

The V and J genes are TRBV7-2 and TRBJ2-2, with 7 bases matching TRBD1. This CDR3 is 18 amino acids long. The V gene's germline CDR1 is SGHTA and CDR2 FQGNSA. The V gene end was trimmed by 3 bases and the J gene end by 1 base; junction bases not matched to a gene: 11. CDR3: CASSFPLRQGRNTGELFF. The CDR3, as DNA: TGTGCCAGCAGCTTCCCCTTACGACAGGGCCGGAACACCGGGGAGCTGTTTTTT.

A single count supports this clone. The chain links TRBV12-5 to TRBJ1-5, with TRBD1 matching 7 bases. The CDR3 is 18 residues long. V dropped 0 bases and J dropped 3; count of bases not matched to a gene: 11. From germline, CDR1 is LGHNT and CDR2 FRNRAP. In DNA, the CDR3 is TGTGCTAGTGGTTTGGTTTTTCTCCTGGGACAGCCCAATCAGCCCCAGCATTTT. It is translated as CASGLVFLLGQPNQPQHF.

The chain links TRBV9 to TRBJ2-3; 12 positions agree with TRBD2. This CDR3 contains 15 residues. The J segment lost 6 bases and the V segment lost 3 bases, leaving 5 bases of the junction unmatched. Germline loops: CDR1 SGDLS, CDR2 YYNGEE. The CDR3 loop reads CASSALAGGPDTQYF. The DNA of the CDR3 is TGTGCCAGCAGCGCCCTAGCGGGGGGGCCTGATACGCAGTATTTT.